The subject of this entry is one T cell receptor beta chain. The antigen is undetermined. This CDR3 has 13 residues. Trimming cost V 5 bases and J 6 bases, with 13 bases left between them. Germline lookup yields CDR1 MNHEY and CDR2 SMNVEV (reference sequence). In replicate PCRs of sorted subsets, approximately 190 ng DNA, approximately 30,000 T cell genomes, was used. Source study methods: ImmunoSEQ output lacked quality scores and full-length reads, limiting matched filtering. Method: immunoSEQ multiplex PCR; TCRdb's copy keeps in-frame clones and lacks some. The V and J calls and clone size were taken over from that table, and D and trimming were inferred from the DNA. There are about 2.1 million clones in the sample; 85% to 95% occur only once, and under 2% lies in the top ten. The sample belongs to a study of shared clonotypes between healthy human individuals. Overall study findings and caveats: Enrolling few donors narrowed the genetic and exposure-history diversity that was represented.

The naive CD8 population came from CD45RO-negative cells selected for CCR7, without terminally differentiated effector memory CD45RA+ cells. Caucasian adults living in Nashville, Tennessee, provided all samples. Sequenced input: naive CD8+ T cells from PBMCs. The sequence derives from a young man in good health. Some clones in this sample may be carry-over from other donors' samples. The chain uses TRBV27 and TRBJ1-2; D might be TRBD1 (6 bases). As DNA, the CDR3 is TGTGCCAGCAGTCTTTGGGGGCGCGATGGCTACACCTTC. It yields the protein CASSLWGRDGYTF.